This T cell receptor (beta chain) appears in the sequencing data of a study of molecular identifiers for immune sequencing clone quantification. Study-level findings and limits: The study found clones above 20 RNA copies held over 99% of effector molecules and under 1% in naive cells.

The CDR3 is 17 residues long. The junction had 7 bases not matched to a gene; V was cut back by 4 bases and J by 0 bases. The V gene's germline CDR1 is MNHNS and CDR2 SASEGT. One entry per CDR3 protein results from TCRdb running MiXCR on the PCR reads. Of 85,000 to 100,000 distinct CDR3 sequences listed, approximately 24% are singletons. There are many counts of this clonotype. Its antigen is not known. Material for sequencing was naive CD8+ T cells from blood, with Jurkat cell RNA spiked in. The subset is: FACS-sorted CD8+CD4-CCR7+CD45RA+ naive T cells. V and J are TRBV6-1 and TRBJ2-2; 8 nucleotides agree with TRBD2. This TCR was recovered from a human donor in good health. Some libraries in this study had Jurkat cell RNA spiked in. The chain's CDR3 is CASSVGSGASNTGELFF. Here the CDR3 DNA reads TGTGCCAGCAGTGTGGGTAGCGGGGCCTCGAACACCGGGGAGCTGTTTTTT.